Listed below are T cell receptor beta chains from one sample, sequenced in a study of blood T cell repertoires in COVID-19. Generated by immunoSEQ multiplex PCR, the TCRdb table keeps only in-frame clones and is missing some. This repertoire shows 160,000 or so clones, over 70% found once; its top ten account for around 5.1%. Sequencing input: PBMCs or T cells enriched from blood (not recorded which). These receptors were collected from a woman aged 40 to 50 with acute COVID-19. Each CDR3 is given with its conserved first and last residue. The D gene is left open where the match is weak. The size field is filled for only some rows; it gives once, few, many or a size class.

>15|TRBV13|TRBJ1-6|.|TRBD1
CASSFDRGRSSPLHF
TGTGCCAGCAGCTTCGACAGGGGACGGAGTTCACCCCTCCACTTT
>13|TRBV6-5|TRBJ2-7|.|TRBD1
CASRGTGAYEQYF
TGTGCCAGCAGAGGGACAGGAGCCTACGAGCAGTACTTC
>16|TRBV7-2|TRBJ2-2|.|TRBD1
CASSSLGTANTGELFF
TGTGCCAGCAGCTCTCTAGGGACAGCGAACACCGGGGAGCTGTTTTTT
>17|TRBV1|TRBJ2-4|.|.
CTSSQDLLAGGPNIQYF
TGCACCAGCAGCCAAGATCTGCTAGCGGGAGGACCAAACATTCAGTACTTC
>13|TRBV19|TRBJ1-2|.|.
CASSTETNYGYTF
TGTGCCAGTAGTACCGAGACTAACTATGGCTACACCTTC
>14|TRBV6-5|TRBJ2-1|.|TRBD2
CASTPRRETDEQFF
TGTGCCAGCACCCCTCGGCGGGAGACGGATGAGCAGTTCTTC
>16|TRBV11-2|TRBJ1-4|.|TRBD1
CASSSYEQGHNEKLFF
TGTGCCAGCAGCTCGTACGAACAGGGGCATAATGAAAAACTGTTTTTT
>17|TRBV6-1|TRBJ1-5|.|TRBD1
CASSVGQVLIPHQPQHF
TGTGCCAGCAGTGTCGGACAGGTCCTGATACCCCATCAGCCCCAGCATTTT
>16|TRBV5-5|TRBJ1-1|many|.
CASSLQGIGMNTEAFF
TGTGCCAGCAGCTTACAGGGAATTGGTATGAACACTGAAGCTTTCTTT
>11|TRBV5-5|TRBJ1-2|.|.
CASSQDWGYTF
TGTGCCAGCAGTCAGGATTGGGGCTACACCTTC
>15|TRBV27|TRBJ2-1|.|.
CASSLGVGVYNEQFF
TGTGCCAGCAGTTTAGGGGTAGGGGTCTACAATGAGCAGTTCTTC
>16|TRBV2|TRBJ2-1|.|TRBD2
CASSPPPGLASNEQFF
TGTGCCAGCAGTCCCCCCCCCGGACTAGCGAGCAATGAGCAGTTCTTC
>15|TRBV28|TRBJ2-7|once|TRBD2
CASRPRLAGAVEQYF
TGTGCCAGCAGACCTCGACTAGCGGGAGCGGTCGAGCAGTACTTC
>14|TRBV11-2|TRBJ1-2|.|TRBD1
CASSVTGNNYGYTF
TGTGCCAGCAGCGTGACAGGGAACAACTATGGCTACACCTTC
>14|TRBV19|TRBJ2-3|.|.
CASSAQGRVDTQYF
TGTGCCAGTAGTGCACAGGGTAGAGTAGATACGCAGTATTTT
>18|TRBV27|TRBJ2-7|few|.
CASSFRGSVLVESYEQYF
TGTGCCAGCAGTTTTAGGGGGTCCGTCCTCGTCGAATCCTACGAGCAGTACTTC
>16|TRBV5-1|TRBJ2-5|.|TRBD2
CASSFGTSGYQETQYF
TGCGCCAGCAGCTTTGGGACTAGCGGGTACCAAGAGACCCAGTACTTC
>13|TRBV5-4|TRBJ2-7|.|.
CASSQTPVGEQYF
TGTGCCAGCAGCCAGACTCCCGTTGGGGAGCAGTACTTC
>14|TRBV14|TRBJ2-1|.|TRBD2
CASSPYGTTNEQFF
TGTGCCAGCAGCCCTTACGGGACTACCAATGAGCAGTTCTTC
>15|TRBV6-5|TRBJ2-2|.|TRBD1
CAISERTGSTGELFF
TGTGCCATCTCAGAACGGACAGGGTCCACCGGGGAGCTGTTTTTT
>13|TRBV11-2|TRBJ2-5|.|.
CASSWGVGETQYF
TGTGCCAGCAGCTGGGGAGTTGGAGAGACCCAGTACTTC
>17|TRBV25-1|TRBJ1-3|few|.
CASSASEGVLGGNTIYF
TGTGCCAGCAGCGCGTCCGAGGGGGTTCTAGGTGGAAACACCATATATTTT
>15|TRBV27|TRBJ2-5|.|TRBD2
CASSHRTSGMETQYF
TGTGCCAGCAGTCACAGGACTAGCGGGATGGAGACCCAGTACTTC
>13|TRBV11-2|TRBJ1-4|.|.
CASSPQGTEKLFF
TGTGCCAGCAGCCCGCAGGGGACCGAAAAACTGTTTTTT
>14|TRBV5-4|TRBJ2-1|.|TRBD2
CASSTGLAGNEQFF
TGTGCCAGCAGCACCGGACTAGCGGGCAATGAGCAGTTCTTC
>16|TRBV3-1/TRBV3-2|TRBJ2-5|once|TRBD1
CASSPASGGIQETQYF
TGTGCCAGCAGCCCCGCGTCAGGGGGCATCCAAGAGACCCAGTACTTC
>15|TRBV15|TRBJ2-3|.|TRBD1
CATSSGTGSTDTQYF
TGTGCCACCAGCAGCGGGACAGGGAGCACAGATACGCAGTATTTT
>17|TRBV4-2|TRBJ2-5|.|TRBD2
CASSQGLLAGSGETQYF
TGTGCCAGCAGCCAGGGACTGCTAGCGGGGAGTGGGGAGACCCAGTACTTC
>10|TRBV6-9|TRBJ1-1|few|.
CAIPPGEAFF
TGTGCCATCCCCCCGGGAGAAGCTTTCTTT
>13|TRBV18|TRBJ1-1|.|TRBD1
CASSPQGAVIAFF
TGTGCCAGCTCACCACAGGGGGCAGTGATCGCTTTCTTT
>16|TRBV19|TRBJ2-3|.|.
CASSIGPGRSTDTQYF
TGTGCCAGTAGTATAGGTCCGGGGAGGAGCACAGATACGCAGTATTTT
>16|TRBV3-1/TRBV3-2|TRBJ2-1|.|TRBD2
CASSQERAGEGNEQFF
TGTGCCAGCAGCCAAGAAAGGGCGGGAGAGGGGAATGAGCAGTTCTTC
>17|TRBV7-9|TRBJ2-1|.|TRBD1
CASSSSPRDRLYNEQFF
TGTGCCAGCAGCTCCTCACCCCGGGACAGACTCTACAATGAGCAGTTCTTC
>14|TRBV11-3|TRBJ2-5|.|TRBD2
CASSPGLAGETQYF
TGTGCCAGCAGCCCCGGACTAGCGGGAGAGACCCAGTACTTC
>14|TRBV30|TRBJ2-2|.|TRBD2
CAWRLAGGSGELFF
TGTGCCTGGAGACTAGCGGGAGGGTCCGGGGAGCTGTTTTTT
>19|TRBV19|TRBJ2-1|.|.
CASSILEGERGSSYNEQFF
TGTGCCAGTAGTATATTAGAGGGGGAGAGAGGGAGCTCCTACAATGAGCAGTTCTTC
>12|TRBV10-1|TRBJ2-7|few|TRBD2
CASSEFGGTTHF
TGCGCCAGCAGTGAGTTTGGCGGGACTACACACTTC